Sequencing of this T cell receptor (beta chain) was carried out in a study of patients and donors after allogeneic stem cell transplantation (dated by TCRdb to about 2020). The library was obtained by RT-PCR. The sequencer was a NextSeq 550. The public sequencing data were trimmed at Q25 with fastp and processed into clonotypes with MiXCR by TCRdb, which kept only in-frame beta chains. Rows matching on CDR3 protein sequence are summarized as one entry with the most common DNA and genes. This sample comprises fewer than 250,000 distinct CDR3 sequences, 11% to 15% of them detected only once. 11% of the sample rests with the top ten. According to the germline V gene, CDR1 reads KGHDR and CDR2 reads SFDVKD. From the cysteine through the phenylalanine, the CDR3 covers 13 amino acids. The only DNA kept is the CDR3, 39 bases in frame from the first base. The junction shows trimming of 0 bases on V and 10 bases on J, plus 9 bases between the germline ends.

About this clonotype: What this receptor recognizes is not known. Per-base qualities were not stored, and no clone one base away is much larger.

In this chain, TRBV24-1 is recombined with TRBJ2-1; no D gene can be assigned with confidence. Sequencing was carried out using blood, either unsorted or a sorted T cell fraction (not recorded which). The sequence was obtained from a human donor who was either an allogeneic HSCT recipient or a stem cell or donor lymphocyte infusion donor (not recorded which). It is not recorded whose cells these are; they may come from a transplant donor. The bases are TGTGCCACCAGTGATTTGTTCCTGGAAGAGCAGTTCTTC. Its coded protein is CATSDLFLEEQFF.